These 9 T cell receptor beta chains were all obtained from the same sample, sequenced in a study of blood T cell repertoires in COVID-19. The table came from immunoSEQ multiplex PCR; TCRdb's copy has only in-frame clones and leaves some out. The table lists 150,000 to 200,000 clones, around 82% of them singletons, with approximately 11% in the top ten. The material sequenced was peripheral blood. The source is a man in his sixties with active or convalescent COVID-19.

V is TRBV9 and J is TRBJ2-7; TRBD1 matches 8 bases. The CDR3 runs to 15 residues. J gave up 4 bases and V 0 bases, and 6 bases lay outside the gene matches. CDR1 is SGDLS and CDR2 is YYNGEE in the germline V gene. In nucleotides, the CDR3 is TGTGCCAGCAGCGTAGTTTCAGGGGGCATTTACGAGCAGTACTTC. Amino acid sequence: CASSVVSGGIYEQYF.

The chain uses TRBV19 and TRBJ1-1; D is undetermined. Germline CDR1 LNHDA, CDR2 SQIVND (reference sequence). This CDR3 spans 14 amino acids. V gave up 0 bases and J gave up 8 bases, with 13 bases separating them. The CDR3 region is CASSIDMFGKEAFF. The CDR3 coding sequence is TGTGCCAGTAGTATAGACATGTTCGGGAAAGAAGCTTTCTTT.

The J gene is TRBJ2-2, the V gene TRBV7-9; 7 bases align to TRBD2. The germline CDR1 and CDR2 sequences are SEHNR and FQNEAQ (reference sequence). This CDR3 spans 16 amino acids. The junction had 6 bases not matched to a gene; V was cut back by 5 bases and J by 0 bases. The CDR3 here is CASSPSGAANTGELFF. The CDR3 coding sequence is TGTGCCAGCAGCCCAAGCGGGGCAGCGAACACCGGGGAGCTGTTTTTT.

The chain employs TRBV6-1 and TRBJ1-4, with 10 nucleotides matching TRBD1. Losses at the gene ends were 3 bases for V and 10 bases for J; bases not matched to a gene: 5. CDR3 length: 14 residues. The germline V gene has CDR1 MNHNS and CDR2 SASEGT. The CDR3 DNA follows: TGTGCCAGCAGTGATGGGACAGGGGTGAGAAAACTGTTTTTT. Its translation is CASSDGTGVRKLFF.

The chain couples TRBV6-5 to TRBJ1-2; 9 positions agree with TRBD1. The CDR3 runs 15 residues. The V gene end was trimmed by 6 bases and the J gene end by 2 bases; junction bases not matched to a gene: 7. Germline-derived CDR1 and CDR2 are MNHEY and SVGAGI. The CDR3 DNA is TGTGCCAGCAGGGATGGAACAGGGGGCAACTATGGCTACACCTTC. Translating it yields CASRDGTGGNYGYTF.

J is TRBJ2-1 and V is TRBV24-1, with D perhaps matching TRBD1 (6 bases). The V gene lost 0 bases and the J gene lost 3 bases, with 14 bases spanning the gap. CDR3 size: 17 residues. Germline lookup yields CDR1 KGHDR and CDR2 SFDVKD. CDR3 amino acids: CATSDLQGQGSYNEQFF. As DNA, the CDR3 is TGTGCCACCAGTGATTTGCAGGGGCAGGGAAGCTACAATGAGCAGTTCTTC.

The chain carries TRBV5-1 and TRBJ2-3; the match to TRBD2 covers 8 bases. The CDR3 is 16 amino acids. Germline V CDR1 and CDR2: SGHRS, YFSETQ. With V trimmed by 4 bases and J by 3 bases, 10 bases remained unmatched. CDR3 amino acids: CASSPGGGGRTDTQYF. CDR3 DNA: TGCGCCAGCAGCCCCGGGGGGGGTGGAAGAACAGATACGCAGTATTTT.

The J gene is TRBJ2-2, the V gene TRBV2; 12 nucleotides align to TRBD2. The germline V gene encodes CDR1 SNHLY and CDR2 FYNNEI. This CDR3 is 14 amino acids long. V dropped 9 bases and J dropped 7; count of bases not matched to a gene: 6. The chain's CDR3 is CARRLAGVRGELFF. The CDR3 nucleotides read TGTGCCAGAAGACTAGCGGGAGTCCGCGGGGAGCTGTTTTTT.

The chain carries TRBV28 and TRBJ2-3; 10 nucleotides match TRBD2. This CDR3 region has 16 residues. Germline values: CDR1 MDHEN, CDR2 SYDVKM. Trimming took 5 bases from V and 4 from J; bases not matched to a gene: 9. The CDR3, as DNA: TGTGCCAGCAGTCAGGTTCTAGCGGGAGTATCAGATACGCAGTATTTT. Its protein product is CASSQVLAGVSDTQYF.